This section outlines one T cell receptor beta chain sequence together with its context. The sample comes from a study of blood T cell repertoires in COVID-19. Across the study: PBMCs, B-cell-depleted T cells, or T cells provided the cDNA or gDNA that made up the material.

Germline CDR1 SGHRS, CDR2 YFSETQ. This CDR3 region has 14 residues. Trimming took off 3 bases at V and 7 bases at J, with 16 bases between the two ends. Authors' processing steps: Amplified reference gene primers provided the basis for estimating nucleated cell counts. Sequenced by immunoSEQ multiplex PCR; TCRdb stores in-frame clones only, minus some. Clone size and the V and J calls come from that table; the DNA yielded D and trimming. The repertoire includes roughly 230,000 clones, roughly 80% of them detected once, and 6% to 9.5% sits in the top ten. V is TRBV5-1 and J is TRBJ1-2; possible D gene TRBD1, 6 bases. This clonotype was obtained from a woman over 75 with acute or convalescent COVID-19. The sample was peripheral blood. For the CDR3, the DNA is TGCGCCAGCAGCTCGAGACAGACAGGAGGTGGCTACACCTTC. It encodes CASSSRQTGGGYTF.